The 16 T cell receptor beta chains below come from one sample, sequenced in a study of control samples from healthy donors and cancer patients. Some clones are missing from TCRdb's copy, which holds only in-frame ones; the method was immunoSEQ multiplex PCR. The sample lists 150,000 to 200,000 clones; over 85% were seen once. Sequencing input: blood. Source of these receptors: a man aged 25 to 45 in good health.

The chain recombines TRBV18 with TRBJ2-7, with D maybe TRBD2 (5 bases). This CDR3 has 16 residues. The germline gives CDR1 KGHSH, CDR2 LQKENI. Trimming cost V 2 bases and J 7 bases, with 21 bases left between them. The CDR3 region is CASSPINSLLGEEQYF. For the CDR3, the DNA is TGTGCCAGCTCACCAATTAACAGCTTATTGGGAGAGGAGCAGTACTTC. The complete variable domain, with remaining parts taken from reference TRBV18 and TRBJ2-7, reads NAGVMQNPRHLVRRRGQEARLRCSPMKGHSHVYWYRQLPEEGLKFMVYLQKENIIDESGMPKERFSAEFPKEGPSILRIQQVVRGDSAAYFCASSPINSLLGEEQYFGPGTRLTVT.

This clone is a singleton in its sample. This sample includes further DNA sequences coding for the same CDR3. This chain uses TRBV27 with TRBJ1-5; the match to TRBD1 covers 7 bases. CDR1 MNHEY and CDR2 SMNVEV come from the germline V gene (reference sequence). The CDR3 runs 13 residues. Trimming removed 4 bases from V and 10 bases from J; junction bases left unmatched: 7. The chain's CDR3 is CASSSGQRKPQHF. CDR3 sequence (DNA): TGTGCCAGCAGTTCGGGACAGAGGAAACCCCAGCATTTT.

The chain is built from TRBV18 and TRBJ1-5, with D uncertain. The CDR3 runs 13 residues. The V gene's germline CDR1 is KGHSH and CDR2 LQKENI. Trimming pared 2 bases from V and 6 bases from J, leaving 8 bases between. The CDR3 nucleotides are TGTGCCAGCTCACCAGCAGAGGGTCAGCCCCAGCATTTT. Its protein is CASSPAEGQPQHF.

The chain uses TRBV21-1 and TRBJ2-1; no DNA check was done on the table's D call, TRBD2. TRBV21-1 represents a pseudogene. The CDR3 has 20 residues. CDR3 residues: CASSKVEGPGSGVTYNEQFF. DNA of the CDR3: TGTGCCAGCAGCAAAGTTGAGGGGCCTGGTAGCGGGGTTACCTACAATGAGCAGTTCTTC.

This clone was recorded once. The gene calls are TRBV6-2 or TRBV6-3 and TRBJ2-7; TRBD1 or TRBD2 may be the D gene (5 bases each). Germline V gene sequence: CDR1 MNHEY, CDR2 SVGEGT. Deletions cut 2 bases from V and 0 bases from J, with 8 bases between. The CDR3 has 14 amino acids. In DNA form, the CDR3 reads TGTGCCAGCAGTTACGAGGGGCCCTCCTACGAGCAGTACTTC. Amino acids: CASSYEGPSYEQYF.

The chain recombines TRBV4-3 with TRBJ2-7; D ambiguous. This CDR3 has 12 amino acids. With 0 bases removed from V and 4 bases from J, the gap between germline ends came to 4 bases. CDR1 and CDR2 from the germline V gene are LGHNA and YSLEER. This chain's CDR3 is CASSQDRYEQYF. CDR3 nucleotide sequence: TGCGCCAGCAGCCAAGATAGATACGAGCAGTACTTC.

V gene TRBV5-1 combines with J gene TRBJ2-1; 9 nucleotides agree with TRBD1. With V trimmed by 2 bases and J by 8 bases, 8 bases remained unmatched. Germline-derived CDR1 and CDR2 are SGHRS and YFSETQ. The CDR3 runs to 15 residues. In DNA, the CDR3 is TGCGCCAGCAGCTTTGGGACAGGGTTAGGCCATGAGCAGTTCTTC. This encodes CASSFGTGLGHEQFF.

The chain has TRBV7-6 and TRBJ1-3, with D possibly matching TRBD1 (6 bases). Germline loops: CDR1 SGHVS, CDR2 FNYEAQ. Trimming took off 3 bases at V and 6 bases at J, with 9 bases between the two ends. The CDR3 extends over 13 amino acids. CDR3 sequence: CASSLDSANTIYF. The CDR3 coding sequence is TGTGCCAGCAGCTTGGACAGTGCAAACACCATATATTTT.

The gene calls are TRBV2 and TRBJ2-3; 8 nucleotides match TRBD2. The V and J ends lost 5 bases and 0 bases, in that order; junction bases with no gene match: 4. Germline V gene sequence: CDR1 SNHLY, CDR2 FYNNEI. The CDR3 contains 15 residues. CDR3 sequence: CASSPTGGSTDTQYF. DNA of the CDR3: TGTGCCAGCAGTCCCACGGGGGGGAGCACAGATACGCAGTATTTT.

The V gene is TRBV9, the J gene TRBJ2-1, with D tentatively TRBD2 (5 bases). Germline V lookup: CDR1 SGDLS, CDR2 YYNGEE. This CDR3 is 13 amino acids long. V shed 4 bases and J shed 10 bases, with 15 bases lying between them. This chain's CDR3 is CASSPRTGGEQFF. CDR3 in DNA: TGTGCCAGCAGCCCGAGGACTGGCGGAGAGCAGTTCTTC.

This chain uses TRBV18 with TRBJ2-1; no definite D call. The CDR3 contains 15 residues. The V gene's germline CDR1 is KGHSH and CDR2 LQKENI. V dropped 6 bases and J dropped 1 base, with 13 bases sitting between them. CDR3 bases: TGTGCCAGCTCTCCCCGGAGCAGTTCCTACAATGAGCAGTTCTTC. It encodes CASSPRSSSYNEQFF.

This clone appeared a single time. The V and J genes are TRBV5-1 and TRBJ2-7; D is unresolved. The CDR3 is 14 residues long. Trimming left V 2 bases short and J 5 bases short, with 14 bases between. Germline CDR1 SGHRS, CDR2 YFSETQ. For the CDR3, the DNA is TGCGCCAGCAGCTTTGGAGTCCCTGGCGACGAGCAGTACTTC. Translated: CASSFGVPGDEQYF.

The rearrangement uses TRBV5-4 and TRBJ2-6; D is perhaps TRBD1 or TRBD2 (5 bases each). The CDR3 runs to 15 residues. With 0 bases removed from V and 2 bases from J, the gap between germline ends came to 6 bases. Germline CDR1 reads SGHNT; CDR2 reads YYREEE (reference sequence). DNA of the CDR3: TGTGCCAGCAGCTTGGGAGGGGCTGGGGCCAACGTCCTGACTTTC. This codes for CASSLGGAGANVLTF.

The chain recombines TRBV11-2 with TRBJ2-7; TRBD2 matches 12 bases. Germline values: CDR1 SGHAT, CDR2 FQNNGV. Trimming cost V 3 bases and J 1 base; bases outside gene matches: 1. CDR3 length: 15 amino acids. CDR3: CASSLTSGSSYEQYF. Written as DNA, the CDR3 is TGTGCCAGCAGCTTGACTAGCGGGAGTTCCTACGAGCAGTACTTC.

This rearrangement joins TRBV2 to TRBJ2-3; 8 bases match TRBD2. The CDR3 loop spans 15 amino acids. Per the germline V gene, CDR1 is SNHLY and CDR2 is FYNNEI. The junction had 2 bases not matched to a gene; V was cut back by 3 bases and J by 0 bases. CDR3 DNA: TGTGCCAGCAGTGACACTAGCGGTAGCACAGATACGCAGTATTTT. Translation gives CASSDTSGSTDTQYF.

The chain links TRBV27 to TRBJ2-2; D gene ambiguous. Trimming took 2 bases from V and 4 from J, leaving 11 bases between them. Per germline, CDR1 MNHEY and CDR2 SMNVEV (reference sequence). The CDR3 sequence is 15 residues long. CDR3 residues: CASSLQIIPTGELFF. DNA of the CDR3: TGTGCCAGCAGTTTACAAATTATTCCCACCGGGGAGCTGTTTTTT.